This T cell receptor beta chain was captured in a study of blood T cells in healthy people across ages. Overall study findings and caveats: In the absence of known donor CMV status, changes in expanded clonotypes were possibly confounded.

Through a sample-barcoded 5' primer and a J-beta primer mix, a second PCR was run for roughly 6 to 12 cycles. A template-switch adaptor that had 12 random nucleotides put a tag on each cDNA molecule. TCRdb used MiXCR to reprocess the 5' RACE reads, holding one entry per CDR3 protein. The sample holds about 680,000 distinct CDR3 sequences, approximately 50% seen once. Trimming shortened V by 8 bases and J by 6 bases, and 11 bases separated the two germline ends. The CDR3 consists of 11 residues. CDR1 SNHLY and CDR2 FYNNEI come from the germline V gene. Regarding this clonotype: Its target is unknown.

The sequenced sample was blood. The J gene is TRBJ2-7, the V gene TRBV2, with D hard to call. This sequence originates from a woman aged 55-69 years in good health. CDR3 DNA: TGTGCCAGCCTTTTAGGCGTCGAGCAGTACTTC. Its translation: CASLLGVEQYF.